Below are 3 T cell receptor beta chains sequenced from a single sample in a study of sequential checkpoint blockade in melanoma. Assay: immunoSEQ multiplex PCR; the TCRdb copy retains only in-frame clones and omits some. The data show thousands of clones, with roughly 20% seen just once and around 10% held by the top ten. Documented treatment: randomized to nivolumab then ipilimumab (arm A) or the reverse (arm B). The material sequenced was tumor tissue (inferred from file names), taken from a patient given nivolumab and ipilimumab in sequence. The receptors were sampled from a human donor with melanoma.

The rearrangement links TRBV29-1 to TRBJ2-5; D might be TRBD1 (6 bases). The V end was cut by 2 bases, the J end by 1 base, with 11 bases between. In germline, CDR1 is SQVTM, CDR2 ANQGSEA. The CDR3 runs 14 residues. In DNA form, the CDR3 reads TGCAGCGTTGAATCTTGGACAGTCCAAGAGACCCAGTACTTC. Translated, it gives CSVESWTVQETQYF.

This clone was detected a few times. The CDR3 coding sequence is TGTGCCACGAGACAGGAGACCTACGAGCAGTACTTC. Its protein is CATRQETYEQYF. The chain is built from TRBV10-3 and TRBJ2-7, with D maybe TRBD1 (6 bases). Trimming removed 10 bases at V and 2 bases at J, with 12 bases between. CDR3 length equals 12 residues. Looked up from germline, CDR1 is ENHRY and CDR2 is SYGVKD.

This clone turned up a few times. J is TRBJ1-1 and V is TRBV6-8; D is perhaps TRBD1 (5 bases). CDR1 and CDR2 (germline): MNHGY, SAAAGT. CDR3 length: 14 amino acids. Trimming removed 5 bases from V and 4 bases from J, with 14 bases in between. CDR3 sequence reads: CASSEAGLGTEAFF. Here the CDR3 DNA reads TGTGCCAGCAGTGAGGCAGGGTTAGGCACTGAAGCTTTCTTT.